This T cell receptor (beta chain) was sequenced during a study of CD8 T cells in Susac syndrome. It was with random hexamers that roughly 0.45 to 1 ug RNA was reverse transcribed. TCRdb itself ran the immunoSEQ multiplex PCR reads through MiXCR, one entry per CDR3 protein. This sample has 250,000 to 350,000 distinct CDR3 sequences, with around 83% found just once. Per the germline V gene, CDR1 is SGHNT and CDR2 is YYREEE (reference sequence). Trimming shortened V by 5 bases and J by 0 bases, and 18 bases separated the two germline ends. The CDR3 extends over 17 amino acids. This rearrangement joins TRBV5-4 to TRBJ2-1; D is possibly TRBD2 (6 bases). The clonotype comes from a human donor with multiple sclerosis. Specimen: CD8+ T cells from PBMCs. CDR3 nucleotides: TGTGCCAGCAGTTCGACGGAGGGCGGCTACTCCTACAATGAGCAGTTCTTC. Protein: CASSSTEGGYSYNEQFF.